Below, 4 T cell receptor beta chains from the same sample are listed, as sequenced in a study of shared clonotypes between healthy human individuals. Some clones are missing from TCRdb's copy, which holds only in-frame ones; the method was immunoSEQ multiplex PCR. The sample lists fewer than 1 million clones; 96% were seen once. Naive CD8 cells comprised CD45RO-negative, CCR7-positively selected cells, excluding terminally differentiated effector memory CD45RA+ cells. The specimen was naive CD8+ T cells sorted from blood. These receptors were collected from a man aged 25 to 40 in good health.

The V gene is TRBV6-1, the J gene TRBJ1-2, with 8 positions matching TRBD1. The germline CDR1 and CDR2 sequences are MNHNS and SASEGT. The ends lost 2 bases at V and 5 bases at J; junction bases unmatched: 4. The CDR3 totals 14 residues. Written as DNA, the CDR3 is TGTGCCAGCAGTGAAACGGGACAGGCATATGGCTACACCTTC. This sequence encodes CASSETGQAYGYTF.

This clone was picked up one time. This CDR3 is CASSVEGEFSYNEQFF. The CDR3 nucleotides read TGTGCCAGCAGCGTTGAAGGGGAATTCTCCTACAATGAGCAGTTCTTC. The rearrangement joins TRBV9 to TRBJ2-1, with D tentatively TRBD1 (5 bases). Germline V CDR1 and CDR2: SGDLS, YYNGEE. Trimming stripped 2 bases from V and 0 bases from J, with 12 bases between. The CDR3 totals 16 residues.

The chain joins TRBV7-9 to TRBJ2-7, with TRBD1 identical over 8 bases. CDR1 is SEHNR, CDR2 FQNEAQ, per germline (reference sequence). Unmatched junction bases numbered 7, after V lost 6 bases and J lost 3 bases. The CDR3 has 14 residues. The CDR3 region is CASSSADRDYEQYF. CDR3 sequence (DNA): TGTGCCAGCAGTTCTGCGGACAGGGACTACGAGCAGTACTTC. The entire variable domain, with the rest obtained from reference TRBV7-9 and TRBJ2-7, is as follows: DTGVSQNPRHKITKRGQNVTFRCDPISEHNRLYWYRQTLGQGPEFLTYFQNEAQLEKSRLLSDRFSAERPKGSFSTLEIQRTEQGDSAMYLCASSSADRDYEQYFGPGTRLTVT.

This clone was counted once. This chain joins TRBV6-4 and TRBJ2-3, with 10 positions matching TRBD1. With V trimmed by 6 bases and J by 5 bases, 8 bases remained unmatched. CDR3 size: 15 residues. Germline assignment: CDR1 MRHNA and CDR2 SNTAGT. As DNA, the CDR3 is TGTGCCAGCAGCGACAGGGGGCGGAAAGTAGATACGCAGTATTTT. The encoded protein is CASSDRGRKVDTQYF.